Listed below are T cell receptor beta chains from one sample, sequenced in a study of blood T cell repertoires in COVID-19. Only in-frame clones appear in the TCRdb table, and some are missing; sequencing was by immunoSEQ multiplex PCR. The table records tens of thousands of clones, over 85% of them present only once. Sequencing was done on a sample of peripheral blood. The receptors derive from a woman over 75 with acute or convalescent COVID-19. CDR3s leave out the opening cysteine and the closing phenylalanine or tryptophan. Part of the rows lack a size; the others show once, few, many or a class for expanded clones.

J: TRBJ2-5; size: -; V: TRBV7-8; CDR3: ASSVERGSMGTQY
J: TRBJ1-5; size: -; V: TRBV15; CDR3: ATSRDYGDSNQPQH
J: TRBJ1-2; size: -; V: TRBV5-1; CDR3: ASSFTGTNYGYT
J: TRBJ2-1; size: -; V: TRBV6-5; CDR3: ASSTRDSSYNEQF
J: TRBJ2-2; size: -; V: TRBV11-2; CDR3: ASSLLQHAGELF
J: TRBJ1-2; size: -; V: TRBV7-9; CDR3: ASSEQGIDYGYT
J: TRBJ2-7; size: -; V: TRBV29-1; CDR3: SVETSGDSYEQY
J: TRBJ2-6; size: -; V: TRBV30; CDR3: ASSVSGANVLT
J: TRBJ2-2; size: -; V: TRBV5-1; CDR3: ASSLLGEVTGELF
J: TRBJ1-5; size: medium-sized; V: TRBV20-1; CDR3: SASSYSNQPQH
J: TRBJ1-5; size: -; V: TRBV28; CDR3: ASREGGAGQPQH
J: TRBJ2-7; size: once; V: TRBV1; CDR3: TSSQAMGGDLSYEQY
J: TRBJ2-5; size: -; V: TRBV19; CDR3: ASSIGRGMRGLQETQY